Listed here are 17 T cell receptor beta chains from one sample, sequenced in a study of Tregs in tolerant kidney transplant recipients. Their specific antigens are unknown. Measured with immunoSEQ multiplex PCR; TCRdb has only the in-frame clones, and not every one. The data hold approximately 44,000 clones, with nearly 97% observed a single time. Sample: Tregs from blood cultured with allogeneic cells. The origin of the receptors is a human donor in good health.

Comment on this clone: This CDR3 is also generated by other DNA sequences in the sample. Here the CDR3 DNA reads TGCGCCAGCAGCTTGGACGGGAACTATGGCTACACCTTC. Its translation: CASSLDGNYGYTF. This rearrangement joins TRBV5-1 to TRBJ1-2; D remains ambiguous. CDR3 length: 13 residues. In germline, CDR1 is SGHRS, CDR2 YFSETQ. V was trimmed by 0 bases and J by 2 bases, leaving 5 bases between them.

This clone was found a few times. The chain employs TRBV7-9 and TRBJ1-1; 7 bases agree with TRBD1. The ends lost 4 bases at V and 8 bases at J; junction bases unmatched: 7. CDR3 length: 13 residues. Germline CDR1 SEHNR, CDR2 FQNEAQ (reference sequence). Here the CDR3 reads CASSSLAGGEAFF. For the CDR3, the DNA is TGTGCCAGCAGCTCCCTGGCAGGGGGAGAAGCTTTCTTT.

The V call is TRBV7-8, the J call TRBJ2-3; possible D gene TRBD1, 5 bases. Trimming cost V 2 bases and J 1 base, with 10 bases left between them. Germline CDR1 is SGHVS and CDR2 is FQNEAQ. This CDR3 is built from 15 residues. In nucleotides, the CDR3 is TGTGCCAGCAGCTTAACTCCCAGGGGCACAGATACGCAGTATTTT. Encoded protein: CASSLTPRGTDTQYF.

This CDR3 reads CASSSDHPNTEAFF. For the CDR3, the DNA is TGTGCCAGCAGCTCTGACCACCCGAACACTGAAGCTTTCTTT. The chain has TRBV5-4 and TRBJ1-1; no clear D gene. Trimming took off 3 bases at V and 1 base at J, with 10 bases between the two ends. This CDR3 region has 14 residues. Per the germline V gene, CDR1 is SGHNT and CDR2 is YYREEE (reference sequence).

This sequence joins TRBV19 and TRBJ1-1, with 7 bases aligning to TRBD1. The germline V gene has CDR1 LNHDA and CDR2 SQIVND (reference sequence). The CDR3 spans 14 residues. Trimming removed 4 bases from V and 1 base from J; junction bases left unmatched: 3. CDR3 region: CASSKDRWNTEAFF. DNA of the CDR3: TGTGCCAGTAGTAAGGACAGGTGGAACACTGAAGCTTTCTTT.

V is TRBV14 and J is TRBJ2-2; tentatively, D is TRBD1 or TRBD2 (5 bases each). The CDR3 is 16 residues long. Germline assignment: CDR1 SGHDN and CDR2 FVKESK. Trimming removed 1 base at V and 5 bases at J, with 14 bases between. The CDR3 region has the DNA TGTGCCAGCAGCCAAGGAGGGACCAGGTGGACCGGGGAGCTGTTTTTT. Translated: CASSQGGTRWTGELFF.

The chain is built from TRBV6-6 and TRBJ1-2; D uncertain. Trimming removed 3 bases at V and 4 bases at J, with 12 bases between. The CDR3 is made up of 14 amino acids. Germline CDR1 is MNHNY and CDR2 is SVGAGI (reference sequence). The CDR3 sequence: CASSYYLLGYGYTF. In DNA form, the CDR3 reads TGTGCCAGCAGTTATTACCTCCTGGGCTATGGCTACACCTTC.

The gene calls are TRBV30 and TRBJ2-7; 8 positions match TRBD1. The V gene end was trimmed by 1 base and the J gene end by 2 bases; junction bases not matched to a gene: 4. The CDR3 sequence is 14 residues long. Germline CDR1 and CDR2: GTSNPN and SVGIG (reference sequence). The CDR3 DNA reads as TGTGCCTGGAGTGGGGACAGGAATCCCTACGAGCAGTACTTC. Translating gives CAWSGDRNPYEQYF.

V usage is TRBV6-1 and J usage is TRBJ2-7; tentative D call: TRBD1 (6 bases). Trimming left V 5 bases short and J 2 bases short, with 16 bases between. The V gene's germline CDR1 is MNHNS and CDR2 SASEGT. The CDR3 runs 15 residues. The CDR3 coding sequence is TGTGCCAGCAGTCTACATTGGGGGCGGACCTACGAGCAGTACTTC. Residues: CASSLHWGRTYEQYF.

The chain recombines TRBV18 with TRBJ1-1, with 11 positions matching TRBD1. V lost 3 bases, J lost 4 bases, and 7 bases stayed unmatched. Germline lookup yields CDR1 KGHSH and CDR2 LQKENI. CDR3 length: 16 amino acids. CDR3 region: CASSPGQGAWGTEAFF. For the CDR3, the DNA is TGTGCCAGCTCACCCGGACAGGGGGCTTGGGGCACTGAAGCTTTCTTT.

The V call is TRBV9, the J call TRBJ1-2; the D gene is possibly TRBD1 (5 bases). The CDR3 totals 15 residues. Germline CDR1 SGDLS, CDR2 YYNGEE. With 0 bases removed from V and 0 bases from J, the gap between germline ends came to 9 bases. The CDR3 region is CASSVAGASNYGYTF. Here the CDR3 DNA reads TGTGCCAGCAGCGTAGCTGGGGCCTCTAACTATGGCTACACCTTC. Supplemented by reference TRBV9 and TRBJ1-2, the full variable domain reads DSGVTQTPKHLITATGQRVTLRCSPRSGDLSVYWYQQSLDQGLQFLIQYYNGEERAKGNILERFSAQQFPDLHSELNLSSLELGDSALYFCASSVAGASNYGYTFGSGTRLTVV.

The CDR3 DNA is TGTGCCAGTACGCGGACAGGTTACACCGGGGAGCTGTTTTTT. The encoded protein is CASTRTGYTGELFF. This chain links TRBV19 with TRBJ2-2; 7 bases align to TRBD1. Germline-derived CDR1 and CDR2 are LNHDA and SQIVND (reference sequence). The CDR3 contains 14 residues. V dropped 7 bases and J dropped 3; count of bases not matched to a gene: 5.

The genes are TRBV5-6 and TRBJ2-1, with D possibly TRBD2 on 5 matching bases. Germline CDR1 is SGHDT and CDR2 is YYEEEE. This CDR3 has 18 amino acids. The V end was cut by 4 bases, the J end by 2 bases, with 22 bases between. The CDR3 reads CASSLTRRGLNTYNEQFF. The CDR3 coding sequence is TGTGCCAGCAGCCTTACTAGAAGAGGACTGAACACCTACAATGAGCAGTTCTTC. The variable domain in full, with the rest retrieved from reference TRBV5-6 and TRBJ2-1, is DAGVTQSPTHLIKTRGQQVTLRCSPKSGHDTVSWYQQALGQGPQFIFQYYEEEERQRGNFPDRFSGHQFPNYSSELNVNALLLGDSALYLCASSLTRRGLNTYNEQFFGPGTRLTVL.

V gene TRBV7-9 combines with J gene TRBJ2-2; TRBD2 aligns across 14 bases. Germline-derived CDR1 and CDR2 are SEHNR and FQNEAQ (reference sequence). CDR3 length: 19 amino acids. Unmatched junction bases numbered 9, after V lost 4 bases and J lost 2 bases. Written as DNA, the CDR3 is TGTGCCAGCAGCTCGGGGCCCGGGACTAGCGGGGGTAACACCGGGGAGCTGTTTTTT. Amino acids: CASSSGPGTSGGNTGELFF.

CDR3 DNA sequence: TGTGCCAGCAGCATACTAAGAAGCTCCTACAATGAGCAGTTCTTC. This encodes CASSILRSSYNEQFF. The rearrangement uses TRBV11-1 and TRBJ2-1; D unresolved. Trimming took off 5 bases at V and 0 bases at J, with 11 bases between the two ends. CDR1 SGHAT and CDR2 FQDESV come from the germline V gene (reference sequence). This CDR3 region has 15 residues.

The chain carries TRBV18 and TRBJ2-7; 11 nucleotides align to TRBD1. This CDR3 contains 14 residues. The V gene's germline CDR1 is KGHSH and CDR2 LQKENI. The J segment lost 7 bases and the V segment lost 3 bases, leaving 5 bases of the junction unmatched. This CDR3 reads CASSPGTGGREQYF. CDR3 sequence (DNA): TGTGCCAGCTCACCGGGGACAGGGGGACGAGAGCAGTACTTC.

J is TRBJ2-1 and V is TRBV15; TRBD2 aligns across 12 bases. V lost 7 bases, J lost 4 bases, and 2 bases stayed unmatched. Germline CDR1 reads LNHNV; CDR2 reads YYDKDF (reference sequence). The CDR3 totals 14 residues. The CDR3 reads CATTLAGGYNEQFF. The DNA for the CDR3 is TGTGCCACCACTCTAGCGGGAGGGTACAATGAGCAGTTCTTC.